What follows are 18 T cell receptor beta chains derived from one specimen sequenced in a study of T cells in Graves' hyperthyroidism and ophthalmopathy. Amplification yielded TCR beta CDR3 regions, with RNA transcripts as the source. An initial round of RT-PCR targeting the TCR CDR3 relied on the HTBI primer set. From the multiplex PCR reads, TCRdb called clonotypes with MiXCR, one entry per CDR3 protein. The data hold more than 500,000 distinct CDR3 sequences, with roughly 15% observed a single time. Sequencing was carried out using blood. These receptors were collected from a woman under 40 with Graves' hyperthyroidism.

The sample holds many counts of this clonotype. The chain couples TRBV18 to TRBJ2-5; D may be TRBD1 (5 bases). Germline values: CDR1 KGHSH, CDR2 LQKENI. This CDR3 has 14 amino acids. V was pared by 2 bases and J by 5 bases, with 12 bases between. The CDR3 nucleotides are TGTGCCAGCTCACCATCAGGGCCCATCGAGACCCAGTACTTC. Protein sequence: CASSPSGPIETQYF.

CDR3 sequence: CASSQGLGHAQFF. CDR3 nucleotides: TGTGCCAGCAGTCAGGGTTTGGGCCATGCGCAGTTCTTC. This rearrangement joins TRBV6-1 to TRBJ2-1; D possibly corresponds to TRBD1 (5 bases). The V gene lost 5 bases and the J gene lost 12 bases, with 17 bases spanning the gap. CDR1 is MNHNS, CDR2 SASEGT, per germline. This CDR3 spans 13 amino acids.

Many counts were recorded for this clonotype. The V gene is TRBV28, the J gene TRBJ2-1, with TRBD2 as a possible D gene (6 bases). V lost 3 bases and J 7 bases, leaving 19 bases between the germline ends. CDR3 size: 16 residues. Germline assignment: CDR1 MDHEN and CDR2 SYDVKM. CDR3 DNA: TGTGCCAGCAGTTTTACAGAGATGCGGGGAAAAAATGAGCAGTTCTTC. Amino acids: CASSFTEMRGKNEQFF.

This clonotype was counted a few times. This chain links TRBV11-2 with TRBJ1-2, with TRBD1 as a possible D gene (6 bases). V lost 5 bases and J lost 6, with 13 bases in between. The CDR3 consists of 13 residues. Germline V gene sequence: CDR1 SGHAT, CDR2 FQNNGV. The CDR3 DNA reads TGTGCCAGCAGCAGCCGCAGGGGTGATGGCTACACCTTC. It codes for CASSSRRGDGYTF.

The chain joins TRBV28 to TRBJ1-2; tentative D call: TRBD1 (6 bases). Germline loops: CDR1 MDHEN, CDR2 SYDVKM. The CDR3 contains 11 residues. Trimming took 4 bases from V and 10 from J, leaving 10 bases between them. The CDR3 region is CASSSGQSYTF. The CDR3 DNA sequence: TGTGCCAGCAGTTCGGGACAATCCTACACCTTC.

The chain recombines TRBV2 with TRBJ2-1; the match to TRBD2 covers 8 bases. This CDR3 spans 14 amino acids. CDR1 is SNHLY, CDR2 FYNNEI, per germline. V lost 7 bases and J lost 4; bases outside the gene matches: 6. DNA of the CDR3: TGTGCCAGCAATGTAGCGGGGCTATACAATGAGCAGTTCTTC. Its translation: CASNVAGLYNEQFF. The full variable domain, completed using reference TRBV2 and TRBJ2-1, is EPEVTQTPSHQVTQMGQEVILRCVPISNHLYFYWYRQILGQKVEFLVSFYNNEISEKSEIFDDQFSVERPDGSNFTLKIRSTKLEDSAMYFCASNVAGLYNEQFFGPGTRLTVL.

The V call is TRBV29-1, the J call TRBJ1-2; a possible D gene is TRBD1 (5 bases). The CDR3 covers 11 residues. V was shortened by 4 bases and J by 9 bases, with 12 bases between the two germline ends. Germline V gene data show CDR1 as SQVTM and CDR2 as ANQGSEA. CDR3 bases: TGCAGCGTTGGGTTGGGGGTGAGCTACACCTTC. Translation: CSVGLGVSYTF. Based on the CDR3 plus reference TRBV29-1 and TRBJ1-2, the full variable domain is SAVISQKPSRDICQRGTSLTIQCQVDSQVTMMFWYRQQPGQSLTLIATANQGSEATYESGFVIDKFPISRPNLTFSTLTVSNMSPEDSSIYLCSVGLGVSYTFGSGTRLTVV.

The table lists this clonotype with a few counts. The V call is TRBV5-1, the J call TRBJ2-7; 8 bases are shared with TRBD1. Trimming took 4 bases from V and 5 from J; bases not matched to a gene: 2. The CDR3 runs to 12 residues. Germline-derived CDR1 and CDR2 are SGHRS and YFSETQ. The CDR3 reads CASSTDRDEQYF. The CDR3, as DNA: TGCGCCAGCAGCACGGACAGGGACGAGCAGTACTTC.

This clonotype was seen repeatedly, ten times or more. This rearrangement joins TRBV28 to TRBJ2-3; weak D call: TRBD2 (5 bases). V dropped 4 bases and J dropped 4 bases, with 9 bases sitting between them. Germline V gene data show CDR1 as MDHEN and CDR2 as SYDVKM. The CDR3 totals 13 residues. In DNA form, the CDR3 reads TGTGCCAGCAGTTCCTCGGACTCAGATACGCAGTATTTT. Residues: CASSSSDSDTQYF.

For this clonotype: The junction differs from germline at one of its ends, possibly a read error. The CDR3 region is CAGSLTSGRFDTQYF. The CDR3 DNA is TGTGCCGGCAGCCTTACTAGCGGGAGGTTCGATACGCAGTATTTT. V gene TRBV14 combines with J gene TRBJ2-3, with 12 bases that match TRBD2. Germline CDR1 SGHDN, CDR2 FVKESK. There are 15 residues in the CDR3.

This clonotype was found many times. This rearrangement joins TRBV6-2 or TRBV6-3 to TRBJ2-1; 14 bases are a match to TRBD2. The CDR3 is 15 amino acids. Looked up from germline, CDR1 is MNHEY and CDR2 is SVGEGT. The V gene end was trimmed by 4 bases and the J gene end by 8 bases; junction bases not matched to a gene: 4. The CDR3: CASSSGLAGGDEQFF. The CDR3 DNA is TGTGCCAGCAGTTCAGGACTAGCGGGAGGTGATGAGCAGTTCTTC.

This clonotype was detected ten times or more. This chain uses TRBV7-2 with TRBJ1-5, with a weak D call TRBD1 (5 bases). The ends were cut back, 5 bases at V and 0 bases at J, with 17 bases in the middle. Germline V CDR1 and CDR2: SGHTA, FQGNSA. The CDR3 is 17 amino acids. The CDR3 spells CASSREATGTSNQPQHF. For the CDR3, the DNA is TGTGCCAGCAGCCGAGAGGCGACGGGGACTAGCAATCAGCCCCAGCATTTT.

This clonotype was counted many times. The rearrangement joins TRBV5-1 to TRBJ1-2, with unresolved D. Germline V lookup: CDR1 SGHRS, CDR2 YFSETQ. The CDR3 is made up of 12 amino acids. V was clipped by 0 bases and J by 8 bases, with 8 bases between them. As DNA, the CDR3 is TGCGCCAGCAGCTTGGTTGGGAGGGGCTACACCTTC. It is translated as CASSLVGRGYTF.

The chain uses TRBV3-1 and TRBJ1-6; D gene uncertain. The V end lost 0 bases, the J end lost 6 bases, and 9 bases lay between the germline ends. This CDR3 spans 15 amino acids. The V gene's germline CDR1 is LGHDT and CDR2 YNNKEL (reference sequence). The chain's CDR3 is CASSQDWQSNSPLHF. CDR3 DNA: TGTGCCAGCAGCCAAGATTGGCAGTCTAATTCACCCCTCCACTTT.

There are many counts of this clonotype. This sequence joins TRBV28 and TRBJ2-7; D is unclear. The germline V gene has CDR1 MDHEN and CDR2 SYDVKM. The CDR3 runs 13 residues. V was cut by 3 bases and J by 4 bases, with 10 bases left in between. The CDR3 nucleotides read TGTGCCAGCAGTTTTATGGCAGCGTACGAGCAGTACTTC. Translated, it gives CASSFMAAYEQYF.

This clonotype was counted between two and nine times. A much larger clone sits a single nucleotide away, making a read error possible. This chain links TRBV3-1 with TRBJ2-7; no clear D. CDR1 is LGHDT and CDR2 is YNNKEL in the germline V gene (reference sequence). The CDR3 sequence is 14 residues long. The CDR3: CASSQADDSCEQYF. The CDR3 bases are TGTGCCAGCAGCCAAGCGGACGATTCCTGCGAGCAGTACTTC.

V gene TRBV19 combines with J gene TRBJ2-7; 8 bases are shared with TRBD1. The CDR3 is 15 residues long. V was pared by 6 bases and J by 0 bases, with 7 bases of the junction left unmatched. Germline-derived CDR1 and CDR2 are LNHDA and SQIVND (reference sequence). CDR3 nucleotides: TGTGCCAGTAGACCGACCGGGACAGGCTCCTACGAGCAGTACTTC. Translation: CASRPTGTGSYEQYF.

This clonotype was picked up many times. The chain joins TRBV27 to TRBJ2-3; 10 nucleotides line up with TRBD2. Germline values: CDR1 MNHEY, CDR2 SMNVEV (reference sequence). J gave up 2 bases and V 6 bases, and 8 bases lay outside the gene matches. The CDR3 is made up of 16 amino acids. CDR3 sequence (DNA): TGTGCCAGCAGCTCTTTACTAGCGGGACCCACAGATACGCAGTATTTT. It yields the protein CASSSLLAGPTDTQYF.